These 20 T cell receptor beta chains came from one sample sequenced in a study of blood T cell repertoires in COVID-19. Data came from immunoSEQ multiplex PCR; TCRdb stores just in-frame clones and leaves some out. The table records 95,000 to 150,000 clones, 84% of them present only once. What was sequenced was PBMCs or T cells enriched from blood (not recorded which). These receptors all stem from a woman younger than 45 who had recovered from COVID-19.

The V and J genes are TRBV4-1 and TRBJ1-3; D not resolved. The CDR3 extends over 16 amino acids. Trimming shortened V by 1 base and J by 3 bases, and 13 bases separated the two germline ends. Germline V gene data show CDR1 as MGHRA and CDR2 as YSYEKL. CDR3 sequence reads: CASSQGALPSGNTIYF. The CDR3 DNA sequence: TGCGCCAGCAGCCAAGGGGCCCTCCCGAGTGGAAACACCATATATTTT.

V gene TRBV6-6 combines with J gene TRBJ1-5, with 10 bases matching TRBD1. Germline trimming cut 4 bases from V and 7 bases from J; bases unmatched to any gene: 7. This CDR3 contains 15 residues. Germline CDR1 MNHNY, CDR2 SVGAGI (reference sequence). The CDR3 here is CASSFGTGARQPQHF. Written as DNA, the CDR3 is TGTGCCAGCAGTTTCGGGACAGGGGCGCGACAGCCCCAGCATTTT.

The count of this clone is one. The chain uses TRBV28 and TRBJ1-3, with no clear D. This CDR3 spans 12 amino acids. From germline, CDR1 is MDHEN and CDR2 SYDVKM. V gave up 4 bases and J gave up 8 bases, with 9 bases separating them. CDR3 coding DNA: TGTGCCAGCAGTTCCACGTCGGACACCATATATTTT. It yields the protein CASSSTSDTIYF.

V usage is TRBV10-3 and J usage is TRBJ2-2, with TRBD1 identical over 8 bases. This CDR3 comprises 14 residues. Germline V gene lookup returns CDR1 ENHRY and CDR2 SYGVKD. Trimming took 3 bases from V and 10 from J; bases not matched to a gene: 7. CDR3 bases: TGTGCCATCAGTGACCCGGACAGGGCCGAGGAGCTGTTTTTT. It specifies CAISDPDRAEELFF.

CDR3 bases: TGCGCCAGCAGCCCCCCGCTAGGGGTTGAGCAGTTCTTC. It specifies CASSPPLGVEQFF. The chain combines TRBV4-3 with TRBJ2-1; D is perhaps TRBD1 (5 bases). V lost 4 bases and J lost 9, with 13 bases in between. Germline V gene lookup returns CDR1 LGHNA and CDR2 YSLEER. This CDR3 has 13 residues.

This clone was found once. This chain joins TRBV4-1 and TRBJ1-6; D perhaps matches TRBD1 (5 bases). Trimming took 1 base from V and 3 from J, leaving 10 bases between them. Per the germline V gene, CDR1 is MGHRA and CDR2 is YSYEKL. CDR3 length: 16 residues. This CDR3 reads CASSQGGRDYNSPLHF. The DNA for the CDR3 is TGCGCCAGCAGCCAAGGCGGCAGGGACTATAATTCACCCCTCCACTTT.

A few counts support this clone. The chain joins TRBV7-8 to TRBJ2-7, with 9 bases matching TRBD2. CDR3 length equals 13 residues. V shed 4 bases, J shed 4 bases, and the junction held 2 bases outside the gene matches. Per the germline V gene, CDR1 is SGHVS and CDR2 is FQNEAQ. CDR3 amino acids: CASSYSGGYEQYF. The CDR3 DNA reads as TGTGCCAGCAGCTACAGCGGGGGGTACGAGCAGTACTTC.

V is TRBV19 and J is TRBJ2-2; 7 nucleotides line up with TRBD2. This CDR3 has 15 residues. The V segment lost 7 bases and the J segment 0 bases; nucleotides outside the gene matches: 5. Germline CDR1 and CDR2: LNHDA and SQIVND (reference sequence). CDR3 in DNA: TGTGCCAGTACTACGGGAGGTACGAACACCGGGGAGCTGTTTTTT. It encodes CASTTGGTNTGELFF. Variable domain in full (rest from reference TRBV19 and TRBJ2-2): DGGITQSPKYLFRKEGQNVTLSCEQNLNHDAMYWYRQDPGQGLRLIYYSQIVNDFQKGDIAEGYSVSREKKESFPLTVTSAQKNPTAFYLCASTTGGTNTGELFFGEGSRLTVL.

The V gene is TRBV28, the J gene TRBJ2-1, with 7 bases lining up with TRBD2. The J segment lost 8 bases and the V segment lost 8 bases, leaving 18 bases of the junction unmatched. This CDR3 has 16 amino acids. The V gene's germline CDR1 is MDHEN and CDR2 SYDVKM. CDR3 residues: CASPRVTGVAGDEQFF. DNA of the CDR3: TGTGCCAGCCCCAGGGTGACGGGAGTTGCGGGGGATGAGCAGTTCTTC.

The rearrangement uses TRBV28 and TRBJ2-3; 11 bases are shared with TRBD2. J lost 0 bases, V lost 5 bases, and 4 bases had no gene match. The CDR3 contains 16 residues. Germline lookup yields CDR1 MDHEN and CDR2 SYDVKM. The CDR3 reads CASSPRLAGSTDTQYF. The CDR3, as DNA: TGTGCCAGCAGTCCCCGACTAGCGGGGAGCACAGATACGCAGTATTTT.

This clone has a single count. This sequence joins TRBV5-4 and TRBJ1-5; D not resolved. V lost 3 bases and J lost 1, with 8 bases in between. CDR3 length: 14 residues. CDR1 SGHNT and CDR2 YYREEE come from the germline V gene (reference sequence). CDR3 protein: CASSSAGSNQPQHF. The DNA of the CDR3 is TGTGCCAGCAGCTCCGCGGGGAGCAATCAGCCCCAGCATTTT.

The V call is TRBV3-1 (or the pseudogene TRBV3-2), the J call TRBJ2-1, with TRBD2 matching 7 bases. CDR1 is LGHDT, CDR2 YNNKEL, per germline (reference sequence). Trimming removed 7 bases from V and 4 bases from J; junction bases left unmatched: 13. This CDR3 contains 16 residues. The CDR3, as DNA: TGTGCCAGCACCCCAGGGCTAGCGGAGATATACAATGAGCAGTTCTTC. Protein sequence: CASTPGLAEIYNEQFF.

The chain has TRBV5-4 and TRBJ2-5, with 11 nucleotides matching TRBD2. The CDR3 contains 15 residues. V was clipped by 4 bases and J by 5 bases; unmatched bases: 7. In germline, CDR1 is SGHNT, CDR2 YYREEE (reference sequence). CDR3 sequence: CASSPRSSGRETQYF. The DNA of the CDR3 is TGTGCCAGCAGCCCGCGGTCTAGCGGGAGGGAGACCCAGTACTTC.

This clone was detected only a few times. The chain uses TRBV7-3 and TRBJ1-1; D gene ambiguous. V was cut by 5 bases and J by 8 bases, with 12 bases left in between. The CDR3 is 12 residues long. Germline loops: CDR1 SGHTA, CDR2 FQGTGA. The CDR3 bases are TGTGCCAGCAGCGTACCGGGTGGAGAAGCTTTCTTT. Its protein product is CASSVPGGEAFF. The full variable domain, its missing parts supplied by reference TRBV7-3 and TRBJ1-1, is GAGVSQTPSNKVTEKGKYVELRCDPISGHTALYWYRQSLGQGPEFLIYFQGTGAADDSGLPNDRFFAVRPEGSVSTLKIQRTERGDSAVYLCASSVPGGEAFFGQGTRLTVV.

V usage is TRBV30 and J usage is TRBJ2-7, with TRBD1 matching 7 bases. V shed 4 bases, J shed 1 base, and the junction held 4 bases outside the gene matches. The CDR3 contains 13 residues. Per germline, CDR1 GTSNPN and CDR2 SVGIG (reference sequence). For the CDR3, the DNA is TGTGCCTGGAATCCAGGGGGATCCTACGAGCAGTACTTC. This translates into CAWNPGGSYEQYF.

This clone has just one count. The chain combines TRBV28 with TRBJ2-3, with D perhaps matching TRBD2 (5 bases). CDR3 length: 16 amino acids. V lost 2 bases, J lost 0 bases, and 12 bases lay in between. The V gene's germline CDR1 is MDHEN and CDR2 SYDVKM. This CDR3 is CASSLGLLASTDTQYF. The CDR3 region has the DNA TGTGCCAGCAGTTTAGGACTTCTAGCCAGCACAGATACGCAGTATTTT.

This sequence joins TRBV6-2 or TRBV6-3 and TRBJ1-1; D is undetermined. Looked up from germline, CDR1 is MNHEY and CDR2 is SVGEGT. This CDR3 has 13 amino acids. Trimming left V 2 bases short and J 4 bases short, with 8 bases between. The CDR3 loop reads CASSYEERTEAFF. As DNA, the CDR3 is TGTGCCAGCAGTTACGAGGAACGCACTGAAGCTTTCTTT.

V gene TRBV3-1 (or the pseudogene TRBV3-2) combines with J gene TRBJ2-3, with no clear D. The CDR3 has 16 amino acids. The germline gives CDR1 LGHDT, CDR2 YNNKEL (reference sequence). V dropped 1 base and J dropped 2 bases, with 13 bases sitting between them. CDR3 DNA sequence: TGTGCCAGCAGCCAAGGAGCTCTGTCCTACACAGATACGCAGTATTTT. Residues: CASSQGALSYTDTQYF.

The chain carries TRBV6-6 and TRBJ2-7; 8 bases agree with TRBD2. Germline lookup yields CDR1 MNHNY and CDR2 SVGAGI (reference sequence). The CDR3 length is 15 residues. V lost 4 bases to trimming and J lost 5 bases; unmatched junction nucleotides: 10. The CDR3 bases are TGTGCCAGCAGTTCCGCCTTTAGCGGGAACAACGAGCAGTACTTC. Translated: CASSSAFSGNNEQYF.

V and J are TRBV6-2 or TRBV6-3 and TRBJ2-2, with D perhaps matching TRBD2 (6 bases). Germline lookup yields CDR1 MNHEY and CDR2 SVGEGT. The germline V and J ends were trimmed by 4 bases and 5 bases, with 11 bases remaining between them. The CDR3 is 14 residues long. As DNA, the CDR3 is TGTGCCAGCAGTTGGGGGGACTTAACCGGGGAGCTGTTTTTT. It yields the protein CASSWGDLTGELFF.